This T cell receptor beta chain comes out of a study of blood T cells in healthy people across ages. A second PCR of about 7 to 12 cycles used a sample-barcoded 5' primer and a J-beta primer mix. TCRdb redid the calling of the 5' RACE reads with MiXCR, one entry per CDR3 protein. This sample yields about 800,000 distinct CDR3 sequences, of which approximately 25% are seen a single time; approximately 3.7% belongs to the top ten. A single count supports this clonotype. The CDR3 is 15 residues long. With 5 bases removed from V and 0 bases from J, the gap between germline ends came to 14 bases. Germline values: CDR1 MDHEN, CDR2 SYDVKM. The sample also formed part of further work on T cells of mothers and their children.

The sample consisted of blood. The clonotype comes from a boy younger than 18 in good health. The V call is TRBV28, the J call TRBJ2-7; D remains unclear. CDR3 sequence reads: CASSPRRRSSYEQYF. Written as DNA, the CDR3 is TGTGCCAGCAGTCCCAGGAGAAGGAGCTCCTACGAGCAGTACTTC.